These 25 T cell receptor beta chains originate from one sample sequenced in a study of monozygotic twins with inflammatory bowel disease. Reprocessing the 5' RACE reads, TCRdb reports a single entry for every CDR3 protein and omits DNA. This sample's table has some 150,000 distinct CDR3 sequences. Source material: blood. These receptors all stem from a human donor with ulcerative colitis or Crohn's disease, or a healthy co-twin of an affected twin (not recorded which).

This chain connects TRBV7-3 to TRBJ2-1; TCRdb names TRBD2, which stays unverified in the absence of DNA. Germline-derived CDR1 and CDR2 are SGHTA and FQGTGA. The CDR3 covers 15 residues. CDR3 sequence: CASSSGVAGGPEQFF.

The chain employs TRBV6-1 and TRBJ2-7; there is no DNA to check the TCRdb D call of TRBD1. Per the germline V gene, CDR1 is MNHNS and CDR2 is SASEGT. The CDR3 is 14 residues long. CDR3 protein: CASSEEAGVYEQYF.

The V gene is TRBV28, the J gene TRBJ2-7; the D call from TCRdb, TRBD1, cannot be confirmed without DNA. The CDR3 has 15 amino acids. The germline V gene has CDR1 MDHEN and CDR2 SYDVKM. The CDR3 protein is CASSPRGGGTYEQYF. The full variable domain, its missing parts supplied by reference TRBV28 and TRBJ2-7, is DVKVTQSSRYLVKRTGEKVFLECVQDMDHENMFWYRQDPGLGLRLIYFSYDVKMKEKGDIPEGYSVSREKKERFSLILESASTNQTSMYLCASSPRGGGTYEQYFGPGTRLTVT.

The chain carries TRBV7-6 and TRBJ2-2. The CDR3 sequence is 13 residues long. The germline CDR1 and CDR2 sequences are SGHVS and FNYEAQ. CDR3 loop: CASTDGNTGELFF.

This chain uses TRBV29-1 with TRBJ2-1. This CDR3 has 12 residues. CDR1 and CDR2 (germline): SQVTM, ANQGSEA. CDR3: CSVKEVYNEQFF.

The rearrangement joins TRBV4-1 to TRBJ1-1; TCRdb's D call, TRBD1, is unchecked because there is no DNA. The CDR3 is made up of 17 amino acids. Germline loops: CDR1 MGHRA, CDR2 YSYEKL. The CDR3 reads CASSPKEGARLNTEAFF.

The CDR3: CASSALTTGMIYF. The chain couples TRBV5-6 to TRBJ2-7; the D gene TCRdb calls, TRBD1, cannot be checked with no DNA. The CDR3 length is 13 residues. Per the germline V gene, CDR1 is SGHDT and CDR2 is YYEEEE.

This sequence joins TRBV12-3 or TRBV12-4 and TRBJ2-3; the TCRdb call, TRBD2, lacks DNA for checking. CDR3 length: 15 residues. The CDR3: CASSFMAEGTDTQYF.

The chain uses TRBV6-5 and TRBJ2-5; TCRdb calls TRBD1, which cannot be checked without DNA. The CDR3 runs to 17 residues. Looked up from germline, CDR1 is MNHEY and CDR2 is SVGAGI. CDR3 residues: CASSYRFRGHAVETQYF.

The chain has TRBV7-9 and TRBJ1-1; TCRdb's D call, TRBD1, is unchecked because there is no DNA. Germline CDR1 is SEHNR and CDR2 is FQNEAQ (reference sequence). The CDR3 runs 14 residues. Here the CDR3 reads CASSPTGVDTEAFF.

The V call is TRBV9, the J call TRBJ1-3. This CDR3 has 15 residues. Germline CDR1 is SGDLS and CDR2 is YYNGEE. The CDR3 sequence is CASSITGHSGNTIYF.

This chain uses TRBV4-2 with TRBJ2-7; TCRdb proposes TRBD1, but this gene call is untestable without DNA. Per the germline V gene, CDR1 is LGHNA and CDR2 is YNFKEQ. The CDR3 sequence is 15 residues long. The CDR3 loop is CASSHPGQDSYQQYF.

The genes are TRBV12-5 and TRBJ2-1; TCRdb lists TRBD2, though no DNA is available to test this call. Germline lookup yields CDR1 LGHNT and CDR2 FRNRAP. This CDR3 spans 18 amino acids. This CDR3 reads CASGLVTGGARVFNEQFF.

The chain links TRBV28 to TRBJ2-7. There are 12 residues in the CDR3. CDR1 MDHEN and CDR2 SYDVKM come from the germline V gene. CDR3 region: CASQPTAYEQYF.

The chain employs TRBV20-1 and TRBJ2-2; TCRdb indicates TRBD2, and absent DNA this call remains unverified. This CDR3 spans 16 amino acids. The germline V gene has CDR1 DFQATT and CDR2 SNEGSKA (reference sequence). CDR3 loop: CSASGLAGADTGELFF.

The V gene is TRBV7-3, the J gene TRBJ2-1; TCRdb designates TRBD1, a call that cannot be tested without DNA. Looked up from germline, CDR1 is SGHTA and CDR2 is FQGTGA. CDR3 size: 16 residues. CDR3 protein: CASSPRGGAPYNEQFF.

V usage is TRBV5-1 and J usage is TRBJ2-1; checking the TCRdb D call of TRBD1 is not possible without DNA. Germline lookup yields CDR1 SGHRS and CDR2 YFSETQ. This CDR3 region has 16 residues. The CDR3 reads CASSFGTGVSYNEQFF. The full variable domain, with the rest looked up from reference TRBV5-1 and TRBJ2-1, is KAGVTQTPRYLIKTRGQQVTLSCSPISGHRSVSWYQQTPGQGLQFLFEYFSETQRNKGNFPGRFSGRQFSNSRSEMNVSTLELGDSALYLCASSFGTGVSYNEQFFGPGTRLTVL.

The V call is TRBV5-1, the J call TRBJ2-7; TCRdb reports TRBD2, a call that lacks DNA to check it against. Germline V gene lookup returns CDR1 SGHRS and CDR2 YFSETQ. This CDR3 has 16 residues. The CDR3 sequence: CASSWGTSGMGYEQYF.

The chain combines TRBV20-1 with TRBJ2-7. The length of the CDR3 is 15 residues. Germline CDR1 and CDR2: DFQATT and SNEGSKA (reference sequence). The CDR3 loop reads CSATPRRGGSYEQYF.

CDR3 loop: CASNPGGAYEQYF. V usage is TRBV28 and J usage is TRBJ2-7. Germline loops: CDR1 MDHEN, CDR2 SYDVKM. The CDR3 extends over 13 amino acids.

V usage is TRBV20-1 and J usage is TRBJ1-2; TCRdb lists TRBD1, though no DNA is available to test this call. Germline V gene sequence: CDR1 DFQATT, CDR2 SNEGSKA (reference sequence). The CDR3 consists of 14 residues. CDR3 region: CSARRQLNNYGYTF.

This rearrangement joins TRBV6-2 or TRBV6-3 to TRBJ1-2; TCRdb picks TRBD1, but there is no DNA to check that call. There are 15 residues in the CDR3. Germline V lookup: CDR1 MNHEY, CDR2 SVGEGT. CDR3 protein: CASAGGVGVVYGYTF.

The chain uses TRBV7-7 and TRBJ2-5; TCRdb's assignment of TRBD1 cannot be checked, as there is no DNA. Germline CDR1 is SSHAT and CDR2 is FNYEAQ (reference sequence). The CDR3 runs 13 residues. The CDR3 loop reads CASSSGYQETQYF.

The chain has TRBV12-3 or TRBV12-4 and TRBJ2-1. The CDR3 has 15 amino acids. The CDR3 is CASTKTPSSYNEQFF.

CDR3 residues: CASSPNLGLAGSF. This chain connects TRBV7-8 to TRBJ2-1; TCRdb calls TRBD2, which cannot be checked without DNA. This CDR3 is built from 13 residues. Germline loops: CDR1 SGHVS, CDR2 FQNEAQ.